The 3 T cell receptor beta chains below all came from one sample that was sequenced in a study of shared clonotypes between healthy human individuals. Data came from immunoSEQ multiplex PCR; TCRdb stores just in-frame clones and leaves some out. This sample carries about 690,000 clones, about 92% of them seen once, and the ten largest clones take 34%. Sequencing used memory CD8+ T cells from PBMCs. Subset: CD45RO+ cells pooled with CCR7-negative TemRA cells. These receptors all come from a man younger than 30 in good health. Some clones in this sample may be carry-over from other donors' samples.

The CDR3 here is CASSEDSFTDTQYF. CDR3 DNA: TGTGCCAGCAGCGAGGACAGCTTCACAGATACGCAGTATTTT. The V gene is TRBV9, the J gene TRBJ2-3; D perhaps matches TRBD1 (6 bases). Germline lookup yields CDR1 SGDLS and CDR2 YYNGEE. The ends were cut back, 3 bases at V and 2 bases at J, with 10 bases in the middle. This CDR3 has 14 residues.

The chain couples TRBV27 to TRBJ1-2, with 9 bases lining up with TRBD1. The trim removed 4 bases at V and 6 bases at J, leaving 3 bases unmatched. From germline, CDR1 is MNHEY and CDR2 SMNVEV (reference sequence). CDR3 size: 13 residues. CDR3 sequence reads: CASSSRDRDGYTF. The DNA for the CDR3 is TGTGCCAGCAGTTCCCGGGACAGGGATGGCTACACCTTC.

This clone has a single count. The chain has TRBV7-9 and TRBJ2-6; no firm D call. From germline, CDR1 is SEHNR and CDR2 FQNEAQ (reference sequence). V lost 7 bases, J lost 2 bases, and 15 bases lay in between. The CDR3 consists of 16 residues. CDR3 nucleotides: TGTGCCAGCACCGGGTATTTTCCCCCTGGGGCCAACGTCCTGACTTTC. Protein product: CASTGYFPPGANVLTF.